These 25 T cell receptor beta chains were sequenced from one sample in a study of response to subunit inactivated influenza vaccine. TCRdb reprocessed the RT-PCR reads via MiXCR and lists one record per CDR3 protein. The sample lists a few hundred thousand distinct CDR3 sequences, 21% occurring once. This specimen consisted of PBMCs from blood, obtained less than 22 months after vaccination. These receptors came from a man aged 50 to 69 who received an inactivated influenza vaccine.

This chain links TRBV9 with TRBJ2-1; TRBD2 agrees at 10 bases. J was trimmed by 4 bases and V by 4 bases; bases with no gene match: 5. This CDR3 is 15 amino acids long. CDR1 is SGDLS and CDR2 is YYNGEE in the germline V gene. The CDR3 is CASSTGTSAYNEQFF. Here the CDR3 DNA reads TGTGCCAGCAGCACGGGGACTAGCGCGTACAATGAGCAGTTCTTC.

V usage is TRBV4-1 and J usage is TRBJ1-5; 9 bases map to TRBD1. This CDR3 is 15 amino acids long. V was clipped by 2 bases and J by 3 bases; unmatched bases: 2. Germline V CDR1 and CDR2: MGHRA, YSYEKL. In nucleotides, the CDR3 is TGCGCCAGCAGCCAAAGGACAGGGGTCAATCAGCCCCAGCATTTT. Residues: CASSQRTGVNQPQHF.

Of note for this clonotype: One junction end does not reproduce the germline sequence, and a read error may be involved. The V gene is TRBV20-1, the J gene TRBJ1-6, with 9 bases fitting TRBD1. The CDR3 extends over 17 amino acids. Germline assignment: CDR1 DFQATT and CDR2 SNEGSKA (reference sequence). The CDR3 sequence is CSARDLSTGGNNSALHF. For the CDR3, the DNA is TGCAGTGCTAGAGATCTTTCGACAGGGGGTAATAATTCAGCCCTCCACTTT.

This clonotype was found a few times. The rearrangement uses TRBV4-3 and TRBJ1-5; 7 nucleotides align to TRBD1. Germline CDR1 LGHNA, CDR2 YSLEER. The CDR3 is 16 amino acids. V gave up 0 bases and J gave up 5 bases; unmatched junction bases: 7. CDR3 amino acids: CASSQDVGTAYQPQHF. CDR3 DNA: TGCGCCAGCAGCCAAGATGTGGGGACAGCATATCAGCCCCAGCATTTT.

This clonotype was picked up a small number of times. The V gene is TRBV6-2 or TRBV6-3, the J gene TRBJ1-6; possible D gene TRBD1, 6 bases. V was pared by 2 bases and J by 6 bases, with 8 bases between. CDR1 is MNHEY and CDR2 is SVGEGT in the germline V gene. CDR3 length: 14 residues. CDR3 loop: CASSYTGSNSPLHF. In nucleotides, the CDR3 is TGTGCCAGCAGTTACACAGGGTCTAATTCACCCCTCCACTTT.

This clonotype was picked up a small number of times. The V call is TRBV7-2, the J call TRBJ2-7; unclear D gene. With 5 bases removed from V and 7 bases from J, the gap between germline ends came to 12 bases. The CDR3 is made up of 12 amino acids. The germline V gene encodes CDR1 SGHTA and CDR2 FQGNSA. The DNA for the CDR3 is TGTGCCAGCAGCCCCCAGGCTAGGGAGCAGTACTTC. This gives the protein CASSPQAREQYF. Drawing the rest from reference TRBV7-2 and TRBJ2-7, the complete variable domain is GAGVSQSPSNKVTEKGKDVELRCDPISGHTALYWYRQSLGQGLEFLIYFQGNSAPDKSGLPSDRFSAERTGGSVSTLTIQRTQQEDSAVYLCASSPQAREQYFGPGTRLTVT.

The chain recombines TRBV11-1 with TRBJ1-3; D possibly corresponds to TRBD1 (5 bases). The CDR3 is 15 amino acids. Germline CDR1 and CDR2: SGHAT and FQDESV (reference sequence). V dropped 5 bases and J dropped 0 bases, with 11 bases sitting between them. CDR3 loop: CASSPGRISGNTIYF. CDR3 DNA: TGTGCCAGCAGCCCGGGACGTATCTCTGGAAACACCATATATTTT.

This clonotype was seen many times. CDR3 nucleotides: TGTGCCAGCCCAGGGTCTAGCGGGATTGGTATCGGGGAGCTGTTTTTT. Protein sequence: CASPGSSGIGIGELFF. The V call is TRBV12-3 or TRBV12-4, the J call TRBJ2-2; TRBD2 matches at 9 bases. This CDR3 has 16 residues. V shed 8 bases, J shed 7 bases, and the junction held 14 bases outside the gene matches.

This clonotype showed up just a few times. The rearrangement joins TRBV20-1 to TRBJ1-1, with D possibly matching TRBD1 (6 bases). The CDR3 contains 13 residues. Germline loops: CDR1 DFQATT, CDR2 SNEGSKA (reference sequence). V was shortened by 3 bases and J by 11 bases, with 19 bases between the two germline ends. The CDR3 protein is CSASGDTGEKAFF. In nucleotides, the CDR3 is TGCAGTGCTAGCGGGGACACGGGGGAGAAGGCTTTCTTT.

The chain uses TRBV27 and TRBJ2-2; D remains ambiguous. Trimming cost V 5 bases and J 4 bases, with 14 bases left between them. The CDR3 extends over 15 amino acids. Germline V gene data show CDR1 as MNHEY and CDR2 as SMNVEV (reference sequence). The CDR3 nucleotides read TGTGCCAGCAGTCCCACTCTATCGGGCACCGGGGAGCTGTTTTTT. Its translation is CASSPTLSGTGELFF.

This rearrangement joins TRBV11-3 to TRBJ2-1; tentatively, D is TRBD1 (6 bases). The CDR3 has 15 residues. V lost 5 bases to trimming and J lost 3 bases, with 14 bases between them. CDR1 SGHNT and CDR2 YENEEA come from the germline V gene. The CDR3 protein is CASSPRGQNYNEQFF. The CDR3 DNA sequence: TGTGCCAGCAGCCCCAGGGGCCAGAACTACAATGAGCAGTTCTTC.

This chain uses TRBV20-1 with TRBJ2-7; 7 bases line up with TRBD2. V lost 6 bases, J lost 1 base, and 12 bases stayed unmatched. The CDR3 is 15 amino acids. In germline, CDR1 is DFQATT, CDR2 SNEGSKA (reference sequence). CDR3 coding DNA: TGCAGTGCCGAAAGCCGAAGACTAGCATCCTACGAGCAGTACTTC. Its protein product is CSAESRRLASYEQYF.

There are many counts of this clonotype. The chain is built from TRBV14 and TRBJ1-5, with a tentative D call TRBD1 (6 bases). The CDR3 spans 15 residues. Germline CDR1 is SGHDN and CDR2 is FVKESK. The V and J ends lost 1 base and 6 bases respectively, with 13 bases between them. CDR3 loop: CASSQAGAPVQPQHF. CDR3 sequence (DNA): TGTGCCAGCAGCCAAGCAGGGGCGCCCGTTCAGCCCCAGCATTTT.

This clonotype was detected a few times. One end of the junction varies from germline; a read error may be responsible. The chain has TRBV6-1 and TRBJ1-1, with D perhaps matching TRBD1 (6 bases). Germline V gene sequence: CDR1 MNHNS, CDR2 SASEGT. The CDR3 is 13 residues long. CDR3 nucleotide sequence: TGTGCCAGCAGAGAAGGACAGTTTAATGAAGCTTTCTTT. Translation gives CASREGQFNEAFF.

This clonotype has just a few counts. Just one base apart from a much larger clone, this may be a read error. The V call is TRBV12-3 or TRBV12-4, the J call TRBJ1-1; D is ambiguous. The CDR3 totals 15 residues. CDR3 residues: CAGSPMALMNTEAFF. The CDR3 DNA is TGTGCCGGCAGTCCCATGGCCCTCATGAACACTGAAGCTTTCTTT.

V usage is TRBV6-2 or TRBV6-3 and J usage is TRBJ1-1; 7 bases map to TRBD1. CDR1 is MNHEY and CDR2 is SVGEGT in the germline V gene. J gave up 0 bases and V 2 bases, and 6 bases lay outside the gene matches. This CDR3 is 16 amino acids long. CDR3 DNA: TGTGCCAGCAGTTACCCGCAGGGGGACATGAACACTGAAGCTTTCTTT. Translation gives CASSYPQGDMNTEAFF.

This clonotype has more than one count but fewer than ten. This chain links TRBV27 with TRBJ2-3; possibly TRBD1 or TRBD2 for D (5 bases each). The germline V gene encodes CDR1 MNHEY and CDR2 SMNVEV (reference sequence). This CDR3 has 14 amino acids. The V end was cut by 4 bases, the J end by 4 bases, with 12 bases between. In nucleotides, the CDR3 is TGTGCCAGCAGTTCCAGGGTGGGGGCAGATACGCAGTATTTT. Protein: CASSSRVGADTQYF.

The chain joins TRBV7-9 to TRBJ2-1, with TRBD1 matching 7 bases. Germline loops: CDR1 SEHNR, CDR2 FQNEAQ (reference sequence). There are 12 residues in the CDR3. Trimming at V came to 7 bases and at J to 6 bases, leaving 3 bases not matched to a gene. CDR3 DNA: TGTGCCAGCAAGACAGGGCCCAATGAGCAGTTCTTC. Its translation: CASKTGPNEQFF.

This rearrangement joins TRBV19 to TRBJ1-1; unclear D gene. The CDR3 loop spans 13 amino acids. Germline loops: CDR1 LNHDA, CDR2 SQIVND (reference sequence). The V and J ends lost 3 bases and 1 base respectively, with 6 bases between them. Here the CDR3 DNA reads TGTGCCAGTAGTATCGGCACGAACACTGAAGCTTTCTTT. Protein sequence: CASSIGTNTEAFF.

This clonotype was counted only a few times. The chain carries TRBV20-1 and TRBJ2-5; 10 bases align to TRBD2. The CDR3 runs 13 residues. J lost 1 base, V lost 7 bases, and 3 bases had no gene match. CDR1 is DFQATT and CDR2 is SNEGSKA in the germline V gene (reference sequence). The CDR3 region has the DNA TGCAGTGGGGCTAGCGGGAGCCAAGAGACCCAGTACTTC. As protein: CSGASGSQETQYF.

CDR3 DNA: TGCGCCAGCAGCTTGGCTGAGCGGACCAAGGATGAGCAGTTCTTC. It yields the protein CASSLAERTKDEQFF. J is TRBJ2-1 and V is TRBV5-1; D perhaps matches TRBD2 (5 bases). V was cut by 0 bases and J by 8 bases, with 15 bases left in between. The V gene's germline CDR1 is SGHRS and CDR2 YFSETQ. The CDR3 has 15 amino acids. Based on the CDR3 plus reference TRBV5-1 and TRBJ2-1, the full variable domain is KAGVTQTPRYLIKTRGQQVTLSCSPISGHRSVSWYQQTPGQGLQFLFEYFSETQRNKGNFPGRFSGRQFSNSRSEMNVSTLELGDSALYLCASSLAERTKDEQFFGPGTRLTVL.

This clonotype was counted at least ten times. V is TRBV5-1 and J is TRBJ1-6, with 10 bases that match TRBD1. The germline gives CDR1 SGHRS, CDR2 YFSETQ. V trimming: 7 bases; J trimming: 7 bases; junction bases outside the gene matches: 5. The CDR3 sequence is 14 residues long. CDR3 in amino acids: CASSGQGSNSPLHF. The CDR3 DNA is TGCGCCAGCTCGGGACAGGGGTCCAATTCACCCCTCCACTTT. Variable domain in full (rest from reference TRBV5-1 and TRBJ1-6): KAGVTQTPRYLIKTRGQQVTLSCSPISGHRSVSWYQQTPGQGLQFLFEYFSETQRNKGNFPGRFSGRQFSNSRSEMNVSTLELGDSALYLCASSGQGSNSPLHFGNGTRLTVT.

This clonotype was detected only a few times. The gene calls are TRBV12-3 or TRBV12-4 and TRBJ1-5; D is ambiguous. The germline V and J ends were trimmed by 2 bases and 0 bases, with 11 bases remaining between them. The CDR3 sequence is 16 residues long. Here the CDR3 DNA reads TGTGCCAGCAGTTTACGGTCCCAGAATAGCAATCAGCCCCAGCATTTT. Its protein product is CASSLRSQNSNQPQHF.

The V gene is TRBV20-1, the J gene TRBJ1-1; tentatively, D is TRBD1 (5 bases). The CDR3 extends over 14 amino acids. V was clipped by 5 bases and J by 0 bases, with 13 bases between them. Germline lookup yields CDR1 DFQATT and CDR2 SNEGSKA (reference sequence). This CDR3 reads CSAAGEFMNTEAFF. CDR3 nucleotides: TGCAGTGCTGCGGGGGAGTTCATGAACACTGAAGCTTTCTTT.

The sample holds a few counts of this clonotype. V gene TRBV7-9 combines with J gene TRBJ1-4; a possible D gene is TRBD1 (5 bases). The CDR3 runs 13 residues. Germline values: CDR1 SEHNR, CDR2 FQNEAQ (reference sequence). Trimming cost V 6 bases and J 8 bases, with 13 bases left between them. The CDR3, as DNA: TGTGCCAGCAGTCCAACAGGCCCCGAAAAACTGTTTTTT. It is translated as CASSPTGPEKLFF.